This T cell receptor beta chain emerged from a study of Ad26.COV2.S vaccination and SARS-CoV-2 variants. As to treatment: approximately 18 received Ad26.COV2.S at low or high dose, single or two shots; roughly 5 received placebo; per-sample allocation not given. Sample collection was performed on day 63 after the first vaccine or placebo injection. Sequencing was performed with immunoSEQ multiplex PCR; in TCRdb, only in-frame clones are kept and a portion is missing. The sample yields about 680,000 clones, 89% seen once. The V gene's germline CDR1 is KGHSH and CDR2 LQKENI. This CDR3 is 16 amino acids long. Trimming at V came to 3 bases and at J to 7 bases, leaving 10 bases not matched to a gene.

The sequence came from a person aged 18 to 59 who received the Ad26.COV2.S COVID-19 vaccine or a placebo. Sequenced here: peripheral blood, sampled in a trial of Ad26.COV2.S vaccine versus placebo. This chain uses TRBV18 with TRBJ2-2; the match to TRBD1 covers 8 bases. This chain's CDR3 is CASSPARTGIGGELFF. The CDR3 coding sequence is TGTGCCAGCTCACCCGCCAGGACAGGGATTGGCGGGGAGCTGTTTTTT. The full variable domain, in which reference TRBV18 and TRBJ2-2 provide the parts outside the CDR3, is NAGVMQNPRHLVRRRGQEARLRCSPMKGHSHVYWYRQLPEEGLKFMVYLQKENIIDESGMPKERFSAEFPKEGPSILRIQQVVRGDSAAYFCASSPARTGIGGELFFGEGSRLTVL.